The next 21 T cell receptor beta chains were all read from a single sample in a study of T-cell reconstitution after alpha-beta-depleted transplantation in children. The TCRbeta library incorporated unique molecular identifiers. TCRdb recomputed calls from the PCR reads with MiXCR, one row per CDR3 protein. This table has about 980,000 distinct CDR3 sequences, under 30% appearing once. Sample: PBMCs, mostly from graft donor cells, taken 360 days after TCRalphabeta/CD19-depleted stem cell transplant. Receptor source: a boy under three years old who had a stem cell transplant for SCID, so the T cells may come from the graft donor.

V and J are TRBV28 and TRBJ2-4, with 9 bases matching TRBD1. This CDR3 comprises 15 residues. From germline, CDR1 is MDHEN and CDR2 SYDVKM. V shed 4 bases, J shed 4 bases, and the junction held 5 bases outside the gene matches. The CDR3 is CASSWRGTGKNIQYF. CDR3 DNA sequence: TGTGCCAGCAGTTGGAGGGGGACAGGGAAAAACATTCAGTACTTC. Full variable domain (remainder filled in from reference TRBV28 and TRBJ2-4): DVKVTQSSRYLVKRTGEKVFLECVQDMDHENMFWYRQDPGLGLRLIYFSYDVKMKEKGDIPEGYSVSREKKERFSLILESASTNQTSMYLCASSWRGTGKNIQYFGAGTRLSVL.

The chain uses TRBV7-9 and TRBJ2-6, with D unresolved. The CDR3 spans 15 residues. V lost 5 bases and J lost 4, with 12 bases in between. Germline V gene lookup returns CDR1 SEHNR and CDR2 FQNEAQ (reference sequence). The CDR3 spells CASSHSWSGANVLTF. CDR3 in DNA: TGTGCCAGCAGCCACAGTTGGTCCGGGGCCAACGTCCTGACTTTC. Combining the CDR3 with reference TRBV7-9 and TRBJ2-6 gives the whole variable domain DTGVSQNPRHKITKRGQNVTFRCDPISEHNRLYWYRQTLGQGPEFLTYFQNEAQLEKSRLLSDRFSAERPKGSFSTLEIQRTEQGDSAMYLCASSHSWSGANVLTFGAGSRLTVL.

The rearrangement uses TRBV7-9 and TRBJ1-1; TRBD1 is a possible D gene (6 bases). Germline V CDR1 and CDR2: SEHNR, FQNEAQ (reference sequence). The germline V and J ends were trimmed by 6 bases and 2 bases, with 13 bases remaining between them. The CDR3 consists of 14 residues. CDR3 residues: CASRVPDRNTEAFF. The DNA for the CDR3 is TGTGCCAGCAGAGTTCCGGACAGAAACACTGAAGCTTTCTTT. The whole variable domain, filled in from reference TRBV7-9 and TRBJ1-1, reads DTGVSQNPRHKITKRGQNVTFRCDPISEHNRLYWYRQTLGQGPEFLTYFQNEAQLEKSRLLSDRFSAERPKGSFSTLEIQRTEQGDSAMYLCASRVPDRNTEAFFGQGTRLTVV.

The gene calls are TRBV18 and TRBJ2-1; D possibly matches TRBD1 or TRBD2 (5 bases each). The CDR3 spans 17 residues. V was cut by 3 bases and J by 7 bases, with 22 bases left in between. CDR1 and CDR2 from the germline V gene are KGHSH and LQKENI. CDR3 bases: TGTGCCAGCTCACCGCCCCAGGGCGGGTTGAAAATAAATGAGCAGTTCTTC. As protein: CASSPPQGGLKINEQFF.

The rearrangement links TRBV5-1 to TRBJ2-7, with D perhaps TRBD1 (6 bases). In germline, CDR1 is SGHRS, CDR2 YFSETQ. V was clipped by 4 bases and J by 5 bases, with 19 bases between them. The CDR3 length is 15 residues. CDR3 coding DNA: TGCGCCAGCAGCGTACGGACAGCCGGGAACAACGAGCAGTACTTC. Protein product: CASSVRTAGNNEQYF.

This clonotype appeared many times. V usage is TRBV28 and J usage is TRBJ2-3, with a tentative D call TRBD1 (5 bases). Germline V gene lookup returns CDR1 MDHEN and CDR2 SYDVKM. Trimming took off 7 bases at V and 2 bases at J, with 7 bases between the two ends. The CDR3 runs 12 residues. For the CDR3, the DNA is TGTGCCAGCAAGGGGCCCACAGATACGCAGTATTTT. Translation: CASKGPTDTQYF.

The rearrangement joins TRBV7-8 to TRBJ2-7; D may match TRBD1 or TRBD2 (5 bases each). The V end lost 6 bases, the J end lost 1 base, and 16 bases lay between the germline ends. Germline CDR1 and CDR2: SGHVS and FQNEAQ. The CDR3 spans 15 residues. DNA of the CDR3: TGTGCCAGCAGTTCCCTAGAGGGGCTTTCCTACGAGCAGTACTTC. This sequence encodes CASSSLEGLSYEQYF.

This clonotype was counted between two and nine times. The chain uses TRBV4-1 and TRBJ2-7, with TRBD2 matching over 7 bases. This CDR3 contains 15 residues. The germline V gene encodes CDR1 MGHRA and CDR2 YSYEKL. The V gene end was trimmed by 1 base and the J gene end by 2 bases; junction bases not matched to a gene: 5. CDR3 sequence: CASSQGLAYTYEQYF. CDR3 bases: TGCGCCAGCAGCCAAGGACTAGCCTACACCTACGAGCAGTACTTC.

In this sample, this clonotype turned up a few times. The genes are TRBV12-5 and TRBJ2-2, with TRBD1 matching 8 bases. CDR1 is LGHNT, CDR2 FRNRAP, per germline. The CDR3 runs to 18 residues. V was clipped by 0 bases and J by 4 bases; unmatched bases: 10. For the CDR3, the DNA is TGTGCTAGTGGTTTGGTCGGCAGGGGGCTGAAGTTCACCGGGGAGCTGTTTTTT. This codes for CASGLVGRGLKFTGELFF.

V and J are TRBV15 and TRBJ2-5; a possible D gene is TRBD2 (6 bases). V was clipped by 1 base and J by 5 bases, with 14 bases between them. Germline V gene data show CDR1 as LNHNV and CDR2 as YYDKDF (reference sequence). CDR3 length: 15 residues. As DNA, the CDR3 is TGTGCCACCAGCAGAGGAGAGGGCGGGGTCGAGACCCAGTACTTC. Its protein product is CATSRGEGGVETQYF.

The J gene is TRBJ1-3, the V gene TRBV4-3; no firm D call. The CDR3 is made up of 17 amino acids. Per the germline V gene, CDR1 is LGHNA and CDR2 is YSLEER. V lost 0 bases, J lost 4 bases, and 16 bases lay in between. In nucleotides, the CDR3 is TGCGCCAGCAGCCAAGATCTTCAGGAAAGATTCGGAAACACCATATATTTT. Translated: CASSQDLQERFGNTIYF.

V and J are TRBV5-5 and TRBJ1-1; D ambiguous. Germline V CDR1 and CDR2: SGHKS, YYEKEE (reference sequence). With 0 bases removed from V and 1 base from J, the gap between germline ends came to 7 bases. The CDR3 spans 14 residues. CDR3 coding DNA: TGTGCCAGCAGCTTGGCCTTGGGGAACACTGAAGCTTTCTTT. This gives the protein CASSLALGNTEAFF.

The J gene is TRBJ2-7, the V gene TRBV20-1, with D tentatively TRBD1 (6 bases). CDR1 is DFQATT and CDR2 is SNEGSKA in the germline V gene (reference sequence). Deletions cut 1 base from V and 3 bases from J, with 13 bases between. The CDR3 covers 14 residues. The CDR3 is CSARGWGHLYEQYF. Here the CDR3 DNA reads TGCAGTGCTAGAGGATGGGGACACCTCTACGAGCAGTACTTC.

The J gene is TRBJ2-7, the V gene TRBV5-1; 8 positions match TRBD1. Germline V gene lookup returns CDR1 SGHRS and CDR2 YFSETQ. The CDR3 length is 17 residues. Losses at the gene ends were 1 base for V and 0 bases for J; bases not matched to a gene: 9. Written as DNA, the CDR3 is TGCGCCAGCAGCTTGAACTCGAGACAGGGGATCTCCTACGAGCAGTACTTC. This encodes CASSLNSRQGISYEQYF.

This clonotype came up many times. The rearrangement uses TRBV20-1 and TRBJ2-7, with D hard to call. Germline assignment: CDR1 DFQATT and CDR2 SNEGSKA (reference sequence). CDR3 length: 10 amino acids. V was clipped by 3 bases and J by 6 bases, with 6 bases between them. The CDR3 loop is CSARVVEQYF. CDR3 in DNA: TGCAGTGCTAGGGTCGTCGAGCAGTACTTC.

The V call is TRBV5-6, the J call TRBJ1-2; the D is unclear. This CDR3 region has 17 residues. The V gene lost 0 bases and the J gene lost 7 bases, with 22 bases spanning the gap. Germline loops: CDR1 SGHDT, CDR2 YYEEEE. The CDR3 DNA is TGTGCCAGCAGCTTGGTCGGAGGGAACTCCCTAAGGGCTGGCTACACCTTC. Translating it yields CASSLVGGNSLRAGYTF.

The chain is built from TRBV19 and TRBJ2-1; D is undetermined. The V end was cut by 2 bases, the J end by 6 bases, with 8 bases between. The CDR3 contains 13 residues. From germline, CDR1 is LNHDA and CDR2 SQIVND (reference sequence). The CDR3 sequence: CASSIRGPNEQFF. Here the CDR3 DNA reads TGTGCCAGTAGTATAAGAGGCCCCAATGAGCAGTTCTTC.

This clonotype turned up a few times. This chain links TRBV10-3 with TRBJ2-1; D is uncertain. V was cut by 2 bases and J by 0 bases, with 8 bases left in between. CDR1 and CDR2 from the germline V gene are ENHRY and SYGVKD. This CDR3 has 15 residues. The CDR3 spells CAISEPSYSYNEQFF. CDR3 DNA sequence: TGTGCCATCAGTGAGCCCTCCTACTCCTACAATGAGCAGTTCTTC.

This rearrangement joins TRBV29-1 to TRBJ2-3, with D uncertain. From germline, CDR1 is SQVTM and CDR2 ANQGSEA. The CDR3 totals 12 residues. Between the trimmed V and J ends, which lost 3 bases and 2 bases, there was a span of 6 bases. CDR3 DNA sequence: TGCAGCGTTGACACCAACACAGATACGCAGTATTTT. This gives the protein CSVDTNTDTQYF.

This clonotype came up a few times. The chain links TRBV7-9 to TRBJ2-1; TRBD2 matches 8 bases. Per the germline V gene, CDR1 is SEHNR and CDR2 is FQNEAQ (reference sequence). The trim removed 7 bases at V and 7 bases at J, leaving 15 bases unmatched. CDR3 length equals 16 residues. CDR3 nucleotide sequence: TGTGCCAGCACCGCAGAAAAGGGCGGGGGGACAAATGAGCAGTTCTTC. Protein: CASTAEKGGGTNEQFF.

As DNA, the CDR3 is TGTGCCATCAGTGAACTCCAACCGGGACTAGAGTTAGGACCGTACAATGAGCAGTTCTTC. Amino acids: CAISELQPGLELGPYNEQFF. The chain employs TRBV10-3 and TRBJ2-1, with 8 bases aligning to TRBD2. Germline CDR1 and CDR2: ENHRY and SYGVKD. The CDR3 loop spans 20 amino acids. J gave up 4 bases and V 3 bases, and 20 bases lay outside the gene matches.